What follows are 16 T cell receptor beta chains derived from one specimen sequenced in a study of blood T cell repertoires in COVID-19. The method was immunoSEQ multiplex PCR; TCRdb's version includes in-frame clones alone and lacks a portion of them. The table shows 150,000 or so clones, with 70% to 85% occurring only once. Sequences were obtained from peripheral blood. The receptors shown here come from a woman older than 75 with acute or convalescent COVID-19.

Only one count was recorded for this clone. The V call is TRBV4-1, the J call TRBJ2-7; 10 bases line up with TRBD2. The germline CDR1 and CDR2 sequences are MGHRA and YSYEKL. CDR3 length equals 16 residues. Trimming removed 0 bases from V and 7 bases from J; junction bases left unmatched: 9. CDR3 in amino acids: CASSQESAGGPREQYF. The CDR3 DNA sequence: TGCGCCAGCAGCCAAGAATCAGCGGGAGGGCCTAGGGAGCAGTACTTC.

V gene TRBV7-2 combines with J gene TRBJ1-2, with a possible D match to TRBD1 (6 bases). Germline CDR1 is SGHTA and CDR2 is FQGNSA. The CDR3 loop spans 12 amino acids. Trimming took off 3 bases at V and 8 bases at J, with 10 bases between the two ends. CDR3 in amino acids: CASSFRGWGYTF. The CDR3 nucleotides are TGTGCCAGCAGCTTCAGGGGTTGGGGCTACACCTTC.

The J gene is TRBJ1-2, the V gene TRBV18; 8 bases fit TRBD1. The J segment lost 8 bases and the V segment lost 3 bases, leaving 8 bases of the junction unmatched. Germline lookup yields CDR1 KGHSH and CDR2 LQKENI. There are 14 residues in the CDR3. CDR3 loop: CASSPTGGEGGYTF. CDR3 bases: TGTGCCAGCTCACCTACAGGGGGAGAAGGAGGCTACACCTTC.

A note on this clone: The sample carries other DNA sequences with the same CDR3. This chain joins TRBV7-2 and TRBJ2-1, with 8 bases identical to TRBD1. The V gene end was trimmed by 6 bases and the J gene end by 2 bases; junction bases not matched to a gene: 6. Germline V lookup: CDR1 SGHTA, CDR2 FQGNSA. This CDR3 has 15 residues. This CDR3 is CASSLDRGAYNEQFF. The CDR3 nucleotides are TGTGCCAGCAGTCTAGACAGGGGCGCCTACAATGAGCAGTTCTTC.

This clone was recorded many times. The chain recombines TRBV7-2 with TRBJ1-1; 10 positions match TRBD1. The CDR3 has 14 residues. V gave up 5 bases and J gave up 7 bases; unmatched junction bases: 7. Germline CDR1 reads SGHTA; CDR2 reads FQGNSA. The CDR3 region has the DNA TGTGCCAGCAGCCCGGGACAGGGGTACGGTGAAGCTTTCTTT. Encoded protein: CASSPGQGYGEAFF. Variable domain in full (rest from reference TRBV7-2 and TRBJ1-1): GAGVSQSPSNKVTEKGKDVELRCDPISGHTALYWYRQSLGQGLEFLIYFQGNSAPDKSGLPSDRFSAERTGGSVSTLTIQRTQQEDSAVYLCASSPGQGYGEAFFGQGTRLTVV.

The chain uses TRBV5-4 and TRBJ2-5; TRBD1 agrees at 9 bases. The V segment lost 6 bases and the J segment 4 bases; nucleotides outside the gene matches: 7. The CDR3 consists of 14 residues. Germline values: CDR1 SGHNT, CDR2 YYREEE (reference sequence). In nucleotides, the CDR3 is TGTGCCAGCAACAATCCGACAGGGGGAGAGACCCAGTACTTC. This sequence encodes CASNNPTGGETQYF.

To note about this clone: Sequence at one end of the junction differs from germline and may be a read error. This chain links TRBV7-2 with TRBJ1-4, with D unresolved. CDR3 length: 15 amino acids. CDR1 is SGHTA, CDR2 FQGNSA, per germline. The CDR3 reads CASSLVSQTHEKLFF. CDR3 bases: TGTGCCAGCAGCTTAGTATCCCAAACTCATGAAAAACTGTTTTTT.

The rearrangement links TRBV9 to TRBJ2-5, with 10 bases matching TRBD2. With 4 bases clipped from V and 5 bases from J, the junction kept 14 bases outside the gene matches. Germline-derived CDR1 and CDR2 are SGDLS and YYNGEE. There are 17 residues in the CDR3. For the CDR3, the DNA is TGTGCCAGCAGCCCCGGGGTACTAGCGGGAACAGGCGAGACCCAGTACTTC. Translating it yields CASSPGVLAGTGETQYF.

This chain joins TRBV7-6 and TRBJ2-3; D uncertain. V gave up 1 base and J gave up 0 bases, with 11 bases separating them. The CDR3 extends over 16 amino acids. Germline lookup yields CDR1 SGHVS and CDR2 FNYEAQ. The CDR3 is CASSLEAETSTDTQYF. The CDR3 DNA follows: TGTGCCAGCAGCTTAGAGGCGGAGACTAGCACAGATACGCAGTATTTT.

This chain uses TRBV27 with TRBJ2-5; D is perhaps TRBD1 (6 bases). The germline CDR1 and CDR2 sequences are MNHEY and SMNVEV (reference sequence). The CDR3 loop spans 14 amino acids. Trimming pared 5 bases from V and 2 bases from J, leaving 12 bases between. The chain's CDR3 is CASSLRTAQETQYF. The CDR3 region has the DNA TGTGCCAGCAGTCTCCGGACAGCACAAGAGACCCAGTACTTC.

The chain is built from TRBV9 and TRBJ2-5; 7 bases fit TRBD1. CDR3 size: 13 residues. V shed 3 bases, J shed 5 bases, and the junction held 4 bases outside the gene matches. CDR1 and CDR2 (germline): SGDLS, YYNGEE. The CDR3 DNA is TGTGCCAGCAGCGGAGACAGGGCTGAGACCCAGTACTTC. It specifies CASSGDRAETQYF.

The rearrangement links TRBV27 to TRBJ2-1; TRBD2 agrees at 8 bases. The CDR3 totals 15 residues. Trimming at V came to 3 bases and at J to 6 bases, leaving 7 bases not matched to a gene. Germline CDR1 reads MNHEY; CDR2 reads SMNVEV (reference sequence). DNA of the CDR3: TGTGCCAGCAGTTTCCTGGCGGGGGGCAGCAATGAGCAGTTCTTC. It encodes CASSFLAGGSNEQFF.

CDR3 protein: CASSGGLNTEAFF. Written as DNA, the CDR3 is TGTGCCAGTAGTGGAGGTTTGAACACTGAAGCTTTCTTT. This chain joins TRBV19 and TRBJ1-1; D uncertain. Trimming removed 5 bases from V and 0 bases from J, with 7 bases in between. The CDR3 runs 13 residues. Per the germline V gene, CDR1 is LNHDA and CDR2 is SQIVND (reference sequence).

CDR3 sequence reads: CASSTRLSSYEQYF. The CDR3 region has the DNA TGTGCCAGTAGTACAAGACTGAGCTCCTACGAGCAGTACTTC. The rearrangement joins TRBV19 to TRBJ2-7; D is unclear. CDR3 length: 14 residues. The germline V gene encodes CDR1 LNHDA and CDR2 SQIVND (reference sequence). The V end was cut by 4 bases, the J end by 0 bases, with 10 bases between. Together with reference TRBV19 and TRBJ2-7, the CDR3 gives the full variable domain: DGGITQSPKYLFRKEGQNVTLSCEQNLNHDAMYWYRQDPGQGLRLIYYSQIVNDFQKGDIAEGYSVSREKKESFPLTVTSAQKNPTAFYLCASSTRLSSYEQYFGPGTRLTVT.

This chain connects TRBV2 to TRBJ2-1, with D perhaps matching TRBD2 (5 bases). The CDR3 length is 15 residues. V was cut by 6 bases and J by 3 bases, with 15 bases left in between. CDR1 and CDR2 from the germline V gene are SNHLY and FYNNEI. In DNA, the CDR3 is TGTGCCAGCAGAAAGGACTGGGCCATCTACAATGAGCAGTTCTTC. This sequence encodes CASRKDWAIYNEQFF.

V and J are TRBV7-9 and TRBJ1-1; D is unclear. CDR3 length: 13 residues. Germline V CDR1 and CDR2: SEHNR, FQNEAQ (reference sequence). V gave up 0 bases and J gave up 6 bases, with 8 bases separating them. CDR3 in amino acids: CASSLAGDPEAFF. The CDR3 nucleotides read TGTGCCAGCAGCTTAGCCGGGGATCCTGAAGCTTTCTTT.